Presented here are 22 T cell receptor beta chains from one specimen sequenced in a study of blood T cell repertoires in COVID-19 (dated by TCRdb to about 2020). Library method: the immunoSEQ multiplex PCR assay. TCRdb carries this immuneACCESS record with in-frame sequences only. Its versions omit some clonotypes, under half of them owing to an unresolved V gene in the studies checked, with the rest unexplained. Across this sample there are approximately 150,000 clones, with 80% to 90% seen only once. The ten largest clones capture 9.5% to 13% of the sample. Sequences were obtained from peripheral blood. The receptor source for this set is a human donor in a cohort sampled during active COVID-19.

This chain uses TRBV28 with TRBJ2-7; no firm D call. The germline V and J ends were trimmed by 3 bases and 0 bases, with 6 bases remaining between them. The germline gives CDR1 MDHEN, CDR2 SYDVKM. The CDR3 has 13 residues. In DNA, the CDR3 is TGTGCCAGCAGTTTTCAGAACTCCTACGAGCAGTACTTC. Protein product: CASSFQNSYEQYF.

A note on this clone: At one end the junction does not follow the germline gene, possibly because of a read error. This chain connects TRBV7-8 to TRBJ2-5; D perhaps matches TRBD2 (6 bases). CDR1 and CDR2 (germline): SGHVS, FQNEAQ. The CDR3 sequence is 15 residues long. CDR3 bases: TGTGCCAGCAGTTCCCAACCTAGCGTGGGAGAGACCCGGTACTTC. Translating it yields CASSSQPSVGETRYF.

The chain employs TRBV4-1 and TRBJ1-2, with TRBD1 matching 7 bases. V dropped 2 bases and J dropped 8; count of bases not matched to a gene: 8. This CDR3 spans 14 amino acids. Germline V gene lookup returns CDR1 MGHRA and CDR2 YSYEKL. The CDR3 spells CASSQTGAALGYTF. The CDR3, as DNA: TGCGCCAGCAGCCAAACAGGGGCTGCGTTGGGCTACACCTTC.

The V and J genes are TRBV7-7 and TRBJ2-3; 7 bases agree with TRBD2. The length of the CDR3 is 14 residues. The V segment lost 5 bases and the J segment 4 bases; nucleotides outside the gene matches: 6. The germline V gene encodes CDR1 SSHAT and CDR2 FNYEAQ (reference sequence). CDR3 loop: CASSPGLGADTQYF. The DNA for the CDR3 is TGTGCCAGCAGCCCTGGACTAGGCGCAGATACGCAGTATTTT.

This chain joins TRBV27 and TRBJ2-5, with 11 nucleotides matching TRBD2. Looked up from germline, CDR1 is MNHEY and CDR2 is SMNVEV (reference sequence). The CDR3 consists of 16 residues. V gave up 6 bases and J gave up 4 bases; unmatched junction bases: 10. The CDR3 here is CASSETSGTPRETQYF. CDR3 sequence (DNA): TGTGCCAGCAGCGAGACTAGCGGGACCCCTCGAGAGACCCAGTACTTC.

The genes are TRBV19 and TRBJ1-1, with 9 positions matching TRBD1. Germline CDR1 is LNHDA and CDR2 is SQIVND (reference sequence). The CDR3 loop spans 16 amino acids. The trim removed 4 bases at V and 6 bases at J, leaving 12 bases unmatched. This CDR3 is CASSRTGGAIVAEAFF. CDR3 sequence (DNA): TGTGCCAGTAGTAGAACAGGGGGCGCGATTGTCGCTGAAGCTTTCTTT.

This clone was seen just once. This chain uses TRBV4-1 with TRBJ2-5; TRBD2 matches at 16 bases. CDR3 length equals 20 residues. V lost 3 bases, J lost 5 bases, and 15 bases stayed unmatched. The germline V gene has CDR1 MGHRA and CDR2 YSYEKL. This CDR3 is CASSHTTSGTSGGARETQYF. The CDR3 DNA reads as TGCGCCAGCAGCCACACAACCTCGGGGACTAGCGGGGGGGCCCGGGAGACCCAGTACTTC.

The V gene is TRBV5-1, the J gene TRBJ2-1; 9 bases map to TRBD2. The CDR3 has 15 residues. V shed 2 bases and J 5 bases; nucleotides not matched to a gene: 5. CDR1 is SGHRS, CDR2 YFSETQ, per germline. The CDR3, as DNA: TGCGCCAGCAGCTTCTTAGCGGGAGATAACAATGAGCAGTTCTTC. Encoded protein: CASSFLAGDNNEQFF. Together with reference TRBV5-1 and TRBJ2-1, the CDR3 gives the full variable domain: KAGVTQTPRYLIKTRGQQVTLSCSPISGHRSVSWYQQTPGQGLQFLFEYFSETQRNKGNFPGRFSGRQFSNSRSEMNVSTLELGDSALYLCASSFLAGDNNEQFFGPGTRLTVL.

This clone was recorded a few times. CDR3 in DNA: TGTGCCAGCAGCCAACTTAGCGGGAGAGAAACCACAGATACGCAGTATTTT. This gives the protein CASSQLSGRETTDTQYF. This chain uses TRBV5-6 with TRBJ2-3; 9 bases agree with TRBD2. The V gene end was trimmed by 4 bases and the J gene end by 2 bases; junction bases not matched to a gene: 11. CDR1 is SGHDT, CDR2 YYEEEE, per germline. This CDR3 has 17 amino acids.

The V and J genes are TRBV7-2 and TRBJ2-5, with 10 bases fitting TRBD1. Germline values: CDR1 SGHTA, CDR2 FQGNSA. J lost 5 bases, V lost 1 base, and 4 bases had no gene match. The CDR3 is 15 amino acids. This CDR3 reads CASSLVDRGVETQYF. The DNA for the CDR3 is TGTGCCAGCAGCTTAGTGGACAGGGGGGTTGAGACCCAGTACTTC. The full variable domain, rest sourced from reference TRBV7-2 and TRBJ2-5, is GAGVSQSPSNKVTEKGKDVELRCDPISGHTALYWYRQSLGQGLEFLIYFQGNSAPDKSGLPSDRFSAERTGGSVSTLTIQRTQQEDSAVYLCASSLVDRGVETQYFGPGTRLLVL.

The J gene is TRBJ2-1, the V gene TRBV19; the match to TRBD1 covers 10 bases. Looked up from germline, CDR1 is LNHDA and CDR2 is SQIVND (reference sequence). The CDR3 spans 16 residues. V was clipped by 4 bases and J by 5 bases; unmatched bases: 8. The CDR3: CASSKLPDRGNNEQFF. Written as DNA, the CDR3 is TGTGCCAGTAGTAAGCTTCCGGACAGGGGGAACAATGAGCAGTTCTTC.

The chain recombines TRBV7-6 with TRBJ2-3; 12 bases map to TRBD2. This CDR3 is built from 16 residues. Germline V CDR1 and CDR2: SGHVS, FNYEAQ. The junction had 4 bases not matched to a gene; V was cut back by 3 bases and J by 3 bases. The CDR3: CASSFTSGGPTDTQYF. CDR3 bases: TGTGCCAGCAGCTTCACTAGCGGGGGGCCGACAGATACGCAGTATTTT.

The chain is built from TRBV7-2 and TRBJ2-1; TRBD2 might be the D (5 bases). V was shortened by 5 bases and J by 6 bases, with 11 bases between the two germline ends. The CDR3 has 13 residues. CDR1 is SGHTA and CDR2 is FQGNSA in the germline V gene. Written as DNA, the CDR3 is TGTGCCAGCAGCCGTGGACTGCTCAATGAGCAGTTCTTC. Residues: CASSRGLLNEQFF.

This sequence joins TRBV9 and TRBJ2-6, with 9 bases identical to TRBD1. There are 16 residues in the CDR3. Per the germline V gene, CDR1 is SGDLS and CDR2 is YYNGEE. The ends lost 3 bases at V and 2 bases at J; junction bases unmatched: 3. CDR3 nucleotide sequence: TGTGCCAGCAGCGCTACAGGGGGCGCTGGGGCCAACGTCCTGACTTTC. It codes for CASSATGGAGANVLTF.

V usage is TRBV6-6 and J usage is TRBJ2-2, with TRBD1 matching over 8 bases. The CDR3 consists of 17 residues. The germline gives CDR1 MNHNY, CDR2 SVGAGI (reference sequence). The ends lost 5 bases at V and 0 bases at J; junction bases unmatched: 8. The CDR3 protein is CASSQTGVYANTGELFF. As DNA, the CDR3 is TGTGCCAGCAGTCAGACAGGGGTTTACGCGAACACCGGGGAGCTGTTTTTT.

The chain carries TRBV24-1 and TRBJ1-2, with 9 bases aligning to TRBD1. The CDR3 covers 15 residues. J lost 8 bases, V lost 4 bases, and 10 bases had no gene match. The germline CDR1 and CDR2 sequences are KGHDR and SFDVKD. The CDR3 coding sequence is TGTGCCACCAGTGACCCTACAGGGGGCGGTTGGGGCTACACCTTC. Translation gives CATSDPTGGGWGYTF.

This chain links TRBV30 with TRBJ2-7; D gene unclear. Trimming shortened V by 3 bases and J by 2 bases, and 23 bases separated the two germline ends. Looked up from germline, CDR1 is GTSNPN and CDR2 is SVGIG (reference sequence). CDR3 length equals 17 residues. This CDR3 reads CAWSAHRLSLLAYEQYF. The CDR3, as DNA: TGTGCCTGGAGCGCCCATCGACTGTCTCTGTTGGCCTACGAGCAGTACTTC.

V gene TRBV27 combines with J gene TRBJ2-3, with 12 nucleotides matching TRBD2. Trimming at V came to 6 bases and at J to 1 base, leaving 8 bases not matched to a gene. Germline loops: CDR1 MNHEY, CDR2 SMNVEV (reference sequence). CDR3 length: 17 residues. The CDR3 reads CASSLAGGATRTDTQYF. In DNA form, the CDR3 reads TGTGCCAGCAGCCTAGCGGGGGGGGCCACCCGCACAGATACGCAGTATTTT.

Here the CDR3 reads CASSTTQGFTETQYF. The CDR3 nucleotides read TGTGCCAGCAGTACGACCCAGGGTTTTACGGAGACCCAGTACTTC. The rearrangement uses TRBV27 and TRBJ2-5, with a possible D match to TRBD1 (5 bases). Per germline, CDR1 MNHEY and CDR2 SMNVEV (reference sequence). The V end was cut by 5 bases, the J end by 5 bases, with 18 bases between. The CDR3 has 15 amino acids.

There are a few counts of this clone. The V and J genes are TRBV7-8 and TRBJ2-7; 15 bases are a match to TRBD2. Germline V lookup: CDR1 SGHVS, CDR2 FQNEAQ. The V gene end was trimmed by 0 bases and the J gene end by 3 bases; junction bases not matched to a gene: 12. There are 20 residues in the CDR3. CDR3 sequence: CASSLASGLAGGPGSYEQYF. The DNA for the CDR3 is TGTGCCAGCAGCTTAGCTTCGGGACTAGCGGGAGGACCTGGGAGCTACGAGCAGTACTTC.

This clone was recorded once. This sequence joins TRBV29-1 and TRBJ2-7; 12 nucleotides line up with TRBD1. Germline V lookup: CDR1 SQVTM, CDR2 ANQGSEA. This CDR3 is 15 amino acids long. V trimming: 3 bases; J trimming: 2 bases; junction bases outside the gene matches: 5. CDR3 coding DNA: TGCAGCGTTGATCGCGGGACAGGGGGCCCCTACGAGCAGTACTTC. It is translated as CSVDRGTGGPYEQYF.

In its sample, this clone was seen a few times. The CDR3 DNA reads TGTGCCATCGGACAGGGGGCGCATGAGCAGTTCTTC. It translates to CAIGQGAHEQFF. The chain is built from TRBV10-3 and TRBJ2-1, with 11 bases lining up with TRBD1. The ends lost 8 bases at V and 8 bases at J; junction bases unmatched: 2. This CDR3 contains 12 residues. Germline V lookup: CDR1 ENHRY, CDR2 SYGVKD.